This T cell receptor (beta chain) was obtained from a study of T cell responses to AZD1222 COVID-19 vaccine. This table comes from immunoSEQ multiplex PCR, and its TCRdb copy is limited to in-frame clones, with some not included. The sample contains under 100,000 clones, over 85% of which appear only once. Sequences were derived from peripheral blood, sampled 28 days after the second AZD1222 dose. The clonotype comes from an adult who received the AZD1222 COVID-19 vaccine.

CDR3 in amino acids: CATSVWTGANYGYTF. The CDR3 DNA sequence: TGTGCCACCAGTGTCTGGACAGGGGCTAACTATGGCTACACCTTC. The chain carries TRBV24-1 and TRBJ1-2; 9 bases map to TRBD1. Trimming at V came to 5 bases and at J to 0 bases, leaving 3 bases not matched to a gene. The germline V gene has CDR1 KGHDR and CDR2 SFDVKD. The CDR3 is 15 amino acids.